These 14 T cell receptor beta chains were all obtained from the same sample, sequenced in a study of shared clonotypes between healthy human individuals. Naive CD8 cells were CD45RO-negative, positively selected for CCR7, excluding terminally differentiated effector memory CD45RA+ cells. The table came from immunoSEQ multiplex PCR; TCRdb's copy has only in-frame clones and leaves some out. The sample shows fewer than 850,000 clones, 96% of them seen only once. Material for sequencing was naive CD8+ T cells sorted from blood. The receptors stem from a man aged 25-45 years in good health.

This clone occurred once. The chain is built from TRBV27 and TRBJ2-3; D uncertain. V gave up 5 bases and J gave up 0 bases, with 18 bases separating them. This CDR3 region has 17 residues. Germline-derived CDR1 and CDR2 are MNHEY and SMNVEV (reference sequence). The CDR3 DNA reads as TGTGCCAGCAGTCCATCGGGCACTTTTACTAGCACAGATACGCAGTATTTT. This sequence encodes CASSPSGTFTSTDTQYF.

The CDR3 DNA is TGTGCCAGCAGCTTATCAGCGGAACGCCCCCCCGGGGAGCTGTTTTTT. Translated, it gives CASSLSAERPPGELFF. The genes are TRBV7-6 and TRBJ2-2; perhaps TRBD2 as D (5 bases). CDR3 length: 16 amino acids. The V gene lost 2 bases and the J gene lost 6 bases, with 16 bases spanning the gap. The germline gives CDR1 SGHVS, CDR2 FNYEAQ.

The chain couples TRBV7-9 to TRBJ2-2; D possibly uses TRBD1 or TRBD2 (5 bases each). The CDR3 is 16 amino acids. The germline V and J ends were trimmed by 6 bases and 0 bases, with 14 bases remaining between them. Germline CDR1 is SEHNR and CDR2 is FQNEAQ (reference sequence). The CDR3: CASSHLRGANTGELFF. CDR3 sequence (DNA): TGTGCCAGCAGTCACCTACGGGGCGCGAACACCGGGGAGCTGTTTTTT.

This chain links TRBV28 with TRBJ2-1, with D perhaps TRBD2 (6 bases). V was pared by 5 bases and J by 0 bases, with 14 bases between. Per the germline V gene, CDR1 is MDHEN and CDR2 is SYDVKM. The CDR3 is made up of 16 amino acids. The CDR3 reads CASSLLSGSSYNEQFF. CDR3 DNA sequence: TGTGCCAGCAGTCTCCTTAGCGGTAGCTCCTACAATGAGCAGTTCTTC.

The chain is built from TRBV4-1 and TRBJ1-1; 9 positions agree with TRBD1. Per the germline V gene, CDR1 is MGHRA and CDR2 is YSYEKL. This CDR3 is built from 17 residues. Trimming at V came to 4 bases and at J to 0 bases, leaving 9 bases not matched to a gene. The CDR3 is CASSLPGQGLMNTEAFF. DNA of the CDR3: TGCGCCAGCAGCCTACCGGGACAGGGACTAATGAACACTGAAGCTTTCTTT.

The DNA of the CDR3 is TGTGCCAGCAGCTTATCCGTTGTCAGGGAGTCTGGGGCCAACGTCCTGACTTTC. The encoded protein is CASSLSVVRESGANVLTF. The J gene is TRBJ2-6, the V gene TRBV7-9; D is possibly TRBD1 or TRBD2 (5 bases each). V shed 2 bases and J shed 1 base, with 15 bases lying between them. CDR1 SEHNR and CDR2 FQNEAQ come from the germline V gene (reference sequence). This CDR3 is 18 amino acids long.

This chain connects TRBV5-4 to TRBJ2-1, with 10 bases that match TRBD2. The CDR3 runs to 15 residues. J lost 3 bases, V lost 4 bases, and 4 bases had no gene match. Germline V gene lookup returns CDR1 SGHNT and CDR2 YYREEE (reference sequence). The CDR3 loop reads CASSPSGGLYNEQFF. CDR3 nucleotide sequence: TGTGCCAGCAGCCCTAGCGGGGGCCTCTACAATGAGCAGTTCTTC. The entire variable domain, with the rest obtained from reference TRBV5-4 and TRBJ2-1, is as follows: ETGVTQSPTHLIKTRGQQVTLRCSSQSGHNTVSWYQQALGQGPQFIFQYYREEENGRGNFPPRFSGLQFPNYSSELNVNALELDDSALYLCASSPSGGLYNEQFFGPGTRLTVL.

The chain has TRBV28 and TRBJ2-1; possible D gene TRBD2, 6 bases. The CDR3 consists of 14 residues. V lost 8 bases and J lost 8, with 19 bases in between. Germline V gene sequence: CDR1 MDHEN, CDR2 SYDVKM. CDR3 in amino acids: CASRRDLQRYEQFF. The CDR3 DNA sequence: TGTGCCAGCCGACGGGACTTGCAGAGGTATGAGCAGTTCTTC.

CDR3 protein: CASSQGQGMVEKLFF. The DNA of the CDR3 is TGTGCCAGCAGTCAAGGACAGGGAATGGTTGAAAAACTGTTTTTT. The chain carries TRBV6-5 and TRBJ1-4; 8 bases agree with TRBD1. Germline CDR1 and CDR2: MNHEY and SVGAGI. The J segment lost 7 bases and the V segment lost 5 bases, leaving 9 bases of the junction unmatched. This CDR3 is built from 15 residues.

The chain carries TRBV19 and TRBJ2-3; TRBD2 aligns across 10 bases. CDR1 LNHDA and CDR2 SQIVND come from the germline V gene (reference sequence). The ends lost 3 bases at V and 2 bases at J; junction bases unmatched: 2. The CDR3 is made up of 15 amino acids. The CDR3 nucleotides are TGTGCCAGTAGTATGGGGACTAGCGACACAGATACGCAGTATTTT. Protein sequence: CASSMGTSDTDTQYF. The complete variable domain, with remaining parts taken from reference TRBV19 and TRBJ2-3, reads DGGITQSPKYLFRKEGQNVTLSCEQNLNHDAMYWYRQDPGQGLRLIYYSQIVNDFQKGDIAEGYSVSREKKESFPLTVTSAQKNPTAFYLCASSMGTSDTDTQYFGPGTRLTVL.

This chain joins TRBV15 and TRBJ2-1; 8 bases align to TRBD2. The CDR3 is made up of 12 amino acids. V lost 5 bases to trimming and J lost 9 bases; unmatched junction nucleotides: 3. Per germline, CDR1 LNHNV and CDR2 YYDKDF (reference sequence). The CDR3 reads CATSQTSGEQFF. The DNA for the CDR3 is TGTGCCACCAGCCAAACTAGCGGTGAGCAGTTCTTC. The full variable domain, in which reference TRBV15 and TRBJ2-1 provide the parts outside the CDR3, is DAMVIQNPRYQVTQFGKPVTLSCSQTLNHNVMYWYQQKSSQAPKLLFHYYDKDFNNEADTPDNFQSRRPNTSFCFLDIRSPGLGDTAMYLCATSQTSGEQFFGPGTRLTVL.

The V and J genes are TRBV7-9 and TRBJ2-7; the D is unclear. V lost 5 bases and J 3 bases, leaving 14 bases between the germline ends. Germline CDR1 reads SEHNR; CDR2 reads FQNEAQ (reference sequence). The CDR3 has 14 residues. The DNA of the CDR3 is TGTGCCAGCAGCCTATCGATAAGCAACTACGAGCAGTACTTC. Translation: CASSLSISNYEQYF.

The chain carries TRBV11-2 and TRBJ2-4; D is possibly TRBD1 or TRBD2 (5 bases each). The V end lost 4 bases, the J end lost 1 base, and 14 bases lay between the germline ends. This CDR3 region has 16 residues. CDR1 is SGHAT, CDR2 FQNNGV, per germline. The CDR3 DNA sequence: TGTGCCAGCAGCTCAGGGCGGGTCCAGGCCAAAAACATTCAGTACTTC. This translates into CASSSGRVQAKNIQYF.

The chain is built from TRBV5-4 and TRBJ1-1; D may be TRBD1 (5 bases). This CDR3 contains 14 residues. From germline, CDR1 is SGHNT and CDR2 YYREEE (reference sequence). The V and J ends lost 4 bases and 6 bases respectively, with 16 bases between them. DNA for the CDR3: TGTGCCAGCAGCCCAGGGCCCGGGGATTCTGAAGCTTTCTTT. It is translated as CASSPGPGDSEAFF.